This TCR beta chain was captured by sequencing in a study of vaccination effects on CD4 cells after COVID-19 (dated by TCRdb to 2021 to 2024). Background on the whole study: Two doses of either the BNT162b2 or the mRNA-1273 mRNA SARS-CoV-2 vaccine were administered to participants. The Oncomine TCR Beta short-read assay on an Illumina iSeq 100 was used to sequence cultures from other donors in the study. SARS-CoV-2 spike-specific CD4+ TCR repertoires were compared before and after mRNA vaccination in COVID-19 convalescent patients and in infection-naive vaccine recipients. Pre-vaccine samples were collected from a couple of convalescent patients 16 days and one week before the first dose, corresponding to 142 and 148 days after COVID-19 diagnosis. Altogether, roughly 10 COVID-19 convalescent patients and a few SARS-CoV-2-naive healthy vaccine recipients made up the full study.

Broader findings and caveats from the paper: For convalescent patients, new clones induced by the vaccine made up most of the post-vaccine spike-reactive repertoire, and these new clones were largely distinct from the clones induced by infection. Only a small number of convalescent patients were included, and no early post-infection timepoints were available, which limited the study. At late post-vaccination timepoints, both infection-induced and vaccine-induced clones showed marked clonal contraction, consistent with waning T cell responses.

As encoded in the germline V gene (reference sequence), CDR1 is SEHNR while CDR2 is FQNEAQ. CDR3 length: 11 amino acids, cysteine to phenylalanine. Only CDR3 DNA is held: 33 bases, read in frame from base 1. The V and J ends are trimmed by 3 bases and 5 bases, leaving 4 bases between them. Points on this clone: Its antigen remains undetermined. It has no much larger one-base neighbor in the sample; base qualities were not kept.

To prepare the library, the immunoSEQ multiplex PCR assay was applied. DNA from the CD4+ T cells that had been cultured and isolated underwent TCR beta CDR3 sequencing. As for the original processing: The analysis removed non-productive TCR sequences, trimmed reads to the CDR3 region, and retained only CDR3s that were 7 or more amino acids long. The MANAFEST web app was used to identify antigen-specific clonotypes by comparing expansion in peptide wells with expansion in reference cultures. To be called positive, a clone needed expansion at FDR<0.05 compared with the reference and with all other wells, an odds ratio greater than 5, and a frequency greater than 0.1% in two replicate wells. A clonotype was defined as cross-reactive if the clonotype was significantly expanded both in SARS-CoV-2 spike wells and in at least one common cold coronavirus spike condition. Using the stringdist R package, CDR3 similarity was measured by Levenshtein distance, and unrooted trees were constructed with ape in R 3.6.1. TCRdb's version of the immuneACCESS table is confined to in-frame rearrangements and falls short of the full clone set. An unresolved V gene accounts for under half of the shortfall where checked; the remainder is of unknown origin. For V, J and clone size, that table is used; D and trimming come from the DNA. For this sample the table gives about 25,000 clones, of which 70% to 80% were detected only once. 16% of the sample is taken by the ten largest.

In the ViraFEST assay, PBMC were stimulated with viral peptide pools, and TCR sequencing was then used to find antigen-specific CD4+ T cell clonotypes based on their expansion. After more than 9 days of culture, CD4+ T cells were isolated with the EasySep CD4+ T cell isolation kit. PCR-confirmed SARS-CoV-2 infection had occurred in convalescent patients between March and December 2020, before the Alpha, Beta and Delta variants emerged in the United States. Around 2 million PBMC per well were cultured in IMDM with about 4.6% human AB serum, 10 IU/ml IL-2 and gentamicin, plus 10 ug/ml peptides. On days 3 and 7, half of the culture medium was replaced with fresh IL-2-containing medium. Each peptide stimulation condition was cultured in triplicate wells unless otherwise noted. Using Ficoll-Paque Plus gradient centrifugation, PBMC were separated from whole blood and then either used fresh or cryopreserved at -140C. The overlapping peptide pools covered the spike proteins of SARS-CoV-2 and of the common cold coronaviruses HCoV-NL63, HCoV-OC43 and HCoV-229E. The QIAamp micro DNA kit was used to extract genomic DNA from the cultured CD4+ T cells.

Sample: CD4+ T cells from PBMCs cultured with SARS-CoV-2 spike peptides, taken before COVID-19 vaccination. The sample's cell subset or site label, decoded: SARS-CoV-2 spike overlapping peptide pool stimulation. The V and J genes are TRBV7-9 and TRBJ2-5; the D gene lacks a confident call. The receptor's source is a human donor who had a prior SARS-CoV-2 infection. The CDR3 sequence is CASSFAETQYF. The nucleotide sequence is given as TGTGCCAGCAGCTTCGCGGAGACCCAGTACTTC.